Listed below are T cell receptor beta chains from one sample, sequenced in a study of blood T cell repertoires in COVID-19. Produced via immunoSEQ multiplex PCR; TCRdb's table is partial and in-frame only. The table has some 180,000 clones, 75% to 90% seen once. Sequencing input: peripheral blood. The receptors stem from a woman aged 35 to 49 with COVID-19, enrolled during active disease. Each CDR3 is given with its conserved first and last residue. The D gene is left open where the match is weak. Clone sizes are given selectively: once, few, many, or a class where the clone is expanded.

clone size	V gene	CDR3 length	D gene	J gene	CDR3 DNA	CDR3 protein
-	TRBV5-6	16	TRBD2	TRBJ2-2	TGTGCCAGCAGAAGAAGAACTAGCGCTAACACCGGGGAGCTGTTTTTT	CASRRRTSANTGELFF
-	TRBV6-4	14	-	TRBJ1-6	TGTGCCAGCAGTGCCAGCTCCTATAATTCACCCCTCCACTTT	CASSASSYNSPLHF
-	TRBV3-1/TRBV3-2	14	TRBD1	TRBJ1-2	TGTGCCAGCAGCCAAGGGACAGGATACTATGGCTACACCTTC	CASSQGTGYYGYTF
-	TRBV6-6	14	-	TRBJ2-1	TGTGCCAGCACGAGAAGTGGGGCCTTCAATGAGCAGTTCTTC	CASTRSGAFNEQFF
few	TRBV6-4	14	-	TRBJ1-4	TGTGCCAGCACCTCCGAGGGCGCCGGTGAAAAACTGTTTTTT	CASTSEGAGEKLFF
-	TRBV5-1	18	TRBD1	TRBJ1-4	TGCGCCAGCAGCGCGGGCCGGGGGACAGCCGCAACTAATGAAAAACTGTTTTTT	CASSAGRGTAATNEKLFF
-	TRBV7-9	12	-	TRBJ2-3	TGTGCCACCAGGGGGGCCACAGATACGCAGTATTTT	CATRGATDTQYF
-	TRBV19	14	TRBD1	TRBJ2-7	TGTGCCAGTAGTATAGGGCAGGGGGCCAACGAGCAGTACTTC	CASSIGQGANEQYF
-	TRBV7-6	15	-	TRBJ1-5	TGTGCCAGCAGCCCAGACAGGACTCGCAATCAGCCCCAGCATTTT	CASSPDRTRNQPQHF
few	TRBV4-1	14	-	TRBJ1-2	TGCGCCAGCAGCCATCCTACAGGGAACTATGGCTACACCTTC	CASSHPTGNYGYTF
-	TRBV19	15	TRBD1	TRBJ2-5	TGTGCCAGTAGTCTTAGACAGGGTTATTCGGAGACCCAGTACTTC	CASSLRQGYSETQYF
-	TRBV18	14	TRBD1	TRBJ1-2	TGTGCCAGCTCACCCTCGGAACAGGGGTTTGGCTACACCTTC	CASSPSEQGFGYTF
-	TRBV27	16	-	TRBJ1-2	TGTGCCAGCAGTAGATCAACAGGGACGGCTAACTATGGCTACACCTTC	CASSRSTGTANYGYTF
-	TRBV5-1	12	-	TRBJ2-5	TGCGCCAGCAGCTTGGGGCTAGAGACCCAGTACTTC	CASSLGLETQYF
-	TRBV7-9	14	-	TRBJ1-1	TGTGCCAGCAGCCGCGGACAAACTAACACTGAAGCTTTCTTT	CASSRGQTNTEAFF
few	TRBV4-2	16	-	TRBJ2-1	TGTGCCAGCAGCCAAGGGGACTCTGGGGCTTACAATGAGCAGTTCTTC	CASSQGDSGAYNEQFF
-	TRBV7-9	17	TRBD1	TRBJ1-1	TGTGCCAGCAGCTGGGACAGGGGGCCATTTATGAACACTGAAGCTTTCTTT	CASSWDRGPFMNTEAFF
-	TRBV4-1	16	-	TRBJ1-3	TGCGCCAGCAGCCAAGATTTGGGGGGGACTGGAAACACCATATATTTT	CASSQDLGGTGNTIYF
-	TRBV28	13	-	TRBJ1-4	TGTGCCAGCAGTGGGGGCGCAGACGAAAAACTGTTTTTT	CASSGGADEKLFF
-	TRBV3-1/TRBV3-2	16	TRBD2	TRBJ2-1	TGTGCCAGCAGCGTAGCTGGACTAGGGAGGCTTCGGGAGCAGTTCTTC	CASSVAGLGRLREQFF
-	TRBV7-9	15	TRBD1	TRBJ1-1	TGTGCCAGCAGCCCCCGGGACAGCGAAAGGACTGAAGCTTTCTTT	CASSPRDSERTEAFF
-	TRBV27	14	TRBD1	TRBJ2-7	TGTGCCAGCAGCCCACGACAGGGGGGATTCGAGCAGTACTTC	CASSPRQGGFEQYF